This is a list of T cell receptor beta chains from one sample in a study of Ad26.COV2.S vaccination and SARS-CoV-2 variants. The method was immunoSEQ multiplex PCR; TCRdb's version includes in-frame clones alone and lacks a portion of them. Among 200,000 to 300,000 clones listed, roughly 87% were seen once. Sequencing used peripheral blood, obtained in a trial of Ad26.COV2.S vaccine versus placebo. All receptors derive from a person between 18 and 65 years old who received the Ad26.COV2.S COVID-19 vaccine or a placebo. Each CDR3 is given with its conserved first and last residue. The order of the fields is clone size, V gene, J gene, D gene, CDR3 protein, CDR3 DNA. A D gene is named only where the DNA matches it firmly. Clone size is shown for a subset of rows, as once, few, many or a class of expanded clone.

-,TRBV14,TRBJ2-1,TRBD2,CASSREAGYSYNEQFF,TGTGCCAGCAGCCGAGAAGCGGGATACTCCTACAATGAGCAGTTCTTC
-,TRBV30,TRBJ1-2,TRBD1,CAWRDVTGANYGYTF,TGTGCCTGGAGAGACGTTACAGGGGCCAACTATGGCTACACCTTC
few,TRBV3-1/TRBV3-2,TRBJ2-1,-,CASSQGLVSYNEQFF,TGTGCCAGCAGCCAAGGACTAGTCTCCTACAATGAGCAGTTCTTC
-,TRBV28,TRBJ2-3,TRBD2,CASGLAVASTDTQYF,TGTGCCAGCGGACTAGCGGTAGCTAGCACAGATACGCAGTATTTT
-,TRBV28,TRBJ2-6,-,CASRESGANVLTF,TGTGCCAGCCGGGAATCTGGGGCCAACGTCCTGACTTTC
-,TRBV18,TRBJ2-3,-,CASSVTLPGLNTDTQYF,TGTGCCAGCTCAGTGACTCTTCCGGGACTCAACACAGATACGCAGTATTTT
-,TRBV7-2,TRBJ2-3,-,CASSLPRTAKLRNTQYF,TGTGCCAGCAGCTTACCCCGGACAGCCAAGTTACGGAATACGCAGTATTTT
once,TRBV29-1,TRBJ1-1,-,CSAVQEPGPEAFF,TGCAGCGCCGTACAGGAACCCGGACCTGAAGCTTTCTTT
-,TRBV9,TRBJ1-2,-,CASSVATGGTGYGYTF,TGTGCCAGCAGCGTAGCTACCGGGGGTACAGGATATGGCTACACCTTC
-,TRBV5-4,TRBJ2-5,-,CASSLGRGAETQYF,TGTGCCAGCAGCTTGGGGCGGGGCGCGGAGACCCAGTACTTC
-,TRBV5-5,TRBJ1-1,-,CASSFWVLPGGTEAFF,TGTGCCAGCAGCTTTTGGGTCCTCCCGGGGGGGACTGAAGCTTTCTTT
-,TRBV4-1,TRBJ1-4,TRBD1,CASSHERQGTEKLFF,TGCGCCAGCAGCCATGAACGACAGGGGACTGAAAAACTGTTTTTT
-,TRBV19,TRBJ1-5,-,CASSITGSNQPQHF,TGTGCCAGTAGTATTACAGGTAGCAATCAGCCCCAGCATTTT
few,TRBV11-2,TRBJ2-2,-,CASSSSGAEWGTGELFF,TGTGCCAGCAGCTCCAGCGGAGCGGAGTGGGGCACCGGGGAGCTGTTTTTT
-,TRBV7-3,TRBJ2-2,TRBD1,CASSLRTGTGALNTGELFF,TGTGCCAGCAGTCTAAGGACGGGGACAGGGGCCCTTAACACCGGGGAGCTGTTTTTT
-,TRBV12-2,TRBJ2-1,-,CASRPMGDPHNEQFF,TGTGCAAGTCGCCCGATGGGGGACCCCCATAATGAGCAGTTCTTC
-,TRBV5-1,TRBJ2-3,TRBD1,CASSLGSGGSTDTQYF,TGCGCCAGCAGCTTGGGGTCAGGGGGTAGCACAGATACGCAGTATTTT
-,TRBV5-4,TRBJ2-3,-,CASSPGGKRTDTQYF,TGTGCCAGCAGCCCAGGGGGGAAACGGACAGATACGCAGTATTTT
-,TRBV7-8,TRBJ1-1,-,CASSSGVGNTEAFF,TGTGCCAGCAGCTCCGGGGTCGGAAACACTGAAGCTTTCTTT
-,TRBV2,TRBJ1-6,-,CASNLRANSPLHF,TGTGCCAGCAATCTGAGAGCTAATTCACCCCTCCACTTT
-,TRBV29-1,TRBJ2-1,-,CSSQFVGGRKNYNEQFF,TGCAGCTCCCAGTTCGTTGGTGGACGAAAAAATTACAATGAGCAGTTCTTC
-,TRBV9,TRBJ2-1,TRBD2,CASSPWGGSSDEQFF,TGTGCCAGCAGCCCCTGGGGCGGGAGCTCTGATGAGCAGTTCTTC
-,TRBV5-1,TRBJ1-4,TRBD1,CASSLYRTGVNEKLFF,TGCGCCAGCAGCCTGTACCGGACAGGGGTTAATGAAAAACTGTTTTTT
-,TRBV27,TRBJ1-1,-,CASSFWRGTEAFF,TGTGCCAGCAGTTTTTGGAGGGGCACTGAAGCTTTCTTT
-,TRBV19,TRBJ1-2,TRBD1,CASSIEIRQGRRVGYTF,TGTGCCAGTAGTATAGAAATTCGACAGGGAAGGAGGGTCGGCTACACCTTC
-,TRBV6-1,TRBJ2-3,TRBD2,CASSEGAGGGDTQYF,TGTGCCAGCAGTGAAGGGGCGGGAGGGGGAGATACGCAGTATTTT
-,TRBV19,TRBJ2-2,-,CATRPSWAGELFF,TGTGCCACTCGTCCTAGCTGGGCCGGGGAGCTGTTTTTT
-,TRBV5-4,TRBJ1-2,TRBD1,CASSLDLTGDYGYTF,TGTGCCAGCAGCTTGGACCTTACAGGGGACTATGGCTACACCTTC